This T cell receptor (beta chain) was profiled in a study of Graves' ophthalmopathy and Graves' hyperthyroidism. The wider study: Investigators collected peripheral blood at initial diagnosis, before any treatment was given.

This clonotype has a count of ten or more. Amplified TCR beta CDR3 regions were obtained using RNA transcripts as template. HTBI primers served in a first-round RT-PCR, which a second-round multiplex PCR followed. TCRdb redid the calling of the multiplex PCR reads with MiXCR, one entry per CDR3 protein. This sample has under 350,000 distinct CDR3 sequences, with roughly 15% found just once. Germline lookup yields CDR1 SQVTM and CDR2 ANQGSEA. Deletions cut 3 bases from V and 4 bases from J, with 16 bases between. The CDR3 spans 14 residues. The sequenced material came from peripheral blood. This receptor was taken from an adult man with Graves' ophthalmopathy. The chain has TRBV29-1 and TRBJ2-7; D perhaps matches TRBD2 (6 bases). CDR3 DNA: TGCAGCGTTGACGGGGACTCCGGATCTTACGAGCAGTACTTC. Its translation: CSVDGDSGSYEQYF.